The 9 T cell receptor beta chains given below trace back to one sample, sequenced in a study of shared clonotypes between healthy human individuals. The data were produced by immunoSEQ multiplex PCR, yet TCRdb's version contains in-frame clones alone and is incomplete. The sample has more than 550,000 clones, about 92% seen once; the top ten hold approximately 25%. As defined, naive CD8 cells were CD45RO-negative and positively selected for CCR7, with terminally differentiated effector memory CD45RA+ cells excluded. What was sequenced was naive CD8+ T cells sorted from blood. Receptors originate from a man aged 25 to 40 in good health.

This sequence joins TRBV28 and TRBJ2-7; D might be TRBD1 or TRBD2, each matching 5 bases. The CDR3 runs to 19 residues. Per germline, CDR1 MDHEN and CDR2 SYDVKM. V was shortened by 3 bases and J by 0 bases, with 24 bases between the two germline ends. The CDR3, as DNA: TGTGCCAGCAGTTTTGAGTGGGACCGAGTTCCGAAGAGCTCCTACGAGCAGTACTTC. This translates into CASSFEWDRVPKSSYEQYF.

The V gene is TRBV6-1, the J gene TRBJ2-3, with 9 bases identical to TRBD2. This CDR3 region has 15 residues. The V and J ends lost 8 bases and 5 bases, in that order; junction bases with no gene match: 11. The germline V gene has CDR1 MNHNS and CDR2 SASEGT. CDR3 residues: CASLSRLAGRDTQYF. The CDR3 DNA reads TGTGCCAGCCTAAGCCGGCTAGCGGGAAGAGATACGCAGTATTTT.

The V and J genes are TRBV7-9 and TRBJ2-1; D is unresolved. The ends were cut back, 1 base at V and 5 bases at J, with 12 bases in the middle. CDR1 SEHNR and CDR2 FQNEAQ come from the germline V gene (reference sequence). This CDR3 has 15 amino acids. CDR3 sequence reads: CASSLVRGGDNEQFF. In nucleotides, the CDR3 is TGTGCCAGCAGCTTAGTACGTGGTGGAGACAATGAGCAGTTCTTC. Variable domain in full (rest from reference TRBV7-9 and TRBJ2-1): DTGVSQNPRHKITKRGQNVTFRCDPISEHNRLYWYRQTLGQGPEFLTYFQNEAQLEKSRLLSDRFSAERPKGSFSTLEIQRTEQGDSAMYLCASSLVRGGDNEQFFGPGTRLTVL.

V gene TRBV18 combines with J gene TRBJ2-3; TRBD1 agrees at 7 bases. Germline trimming cut 4 bases from V and 2 bases from J; bases unmatched to any gene: 15. This CDR3 contains 18 residues. Germline assignment: CDR1 KGHSH and CDR2 LQKENI. The CDR3 DNA reads as TGTGCCAGCTCACACCGGGACAGCCCCCGTACATCCACAGATACGCAGTATTTT. This sequence encodes CASSHRDSPRTSTDTQYF.

V usage is TRBV29-1 and J usage is TRBJ2-5; 9 positions match TRBD1. Germline V gene sequence: CDR1 SQVTM, CDR2 ANQGSEA. This CDR3 has 14 residues. V lost 3 bases and J lost 5; bases outside the gene matches: 7. The CDR3, as DNA: TGCAGCGTTGATTTGGGACAGGGCTGGGAGACCCAGTACTTC. Encoded protein: CSVDLGQGWETQYF.

The chain employs TRBV7-8 and TRBJ2-1; 12 bases fit TRBD2. V dropped 6 bases and J dropped 4; count of bases not matched to a gene: 4. The germline V gene has CDR1 SGHVS and CDR2 FQNEAQ. The CDR3 loop spans 15 amino acids. The CDR3 coding sequence is TGTGCCAGCAGTCCCGGGACTAGCGGGTACAATGAGCAGTTCTTC. This encodes CASSPGTSGYNEQFF. The full variable domain, rest sourced from reference TRBV7-8 and TRBJ2-1, is GAGVSQSPRYKVAKRGQDVALRCDPISGHVSLFWYQQALGQGPEFLTYFQNEAQLDKSGLPSDRFFAERPEGSVSTLKIQRTQQEDSAVYLCASSPGTSGYNEQFFGPGTRLTVL.

The V call is TRBV13, the J call TRBJ2-7, with 10 positions matching TRBD2. The CDR3 has 16 residues. Germline V lookup: CDR1 PRHDT, CDR2 FYEKMQ (reference sequence). V trimming: 0 bases; J trimming: 4 bases; junction bases outside the gene matches: 6. The CDR3 DNA reads as TGTGCCAGCAGCTTAGGCCTAGCGGGAGTGGAGTACGAGCAGTACTTC. Protein sequence: CASSLGLAGVEYEQYF. Drawing the rest from reference TRBV13 and TRBJ2-7, the complete variable domain is AAGVIQSPRHLIKEKRETATLKCYPIPRHDTVYWYQQGPGQDPQFLISFYEKMQSDKGSIPDRFSAQQFSDYHSELNMSSLELGDSALYFCASSLGLAGVEYEQYFGPGTRLTVT.

The chain joins TRBV27 to TRBJ2-7; TRBD2 matches at 9 bases. V lost 10 bases to trimming and J lost 2 bases; unmatched junction nucleotides: 15. Looked up from germline, CDR1 is MNHEY and CDR2 is SMNVEV (reference sequence). The CDR3 has 16 residues. CDR3 amino acids: CATSELAGALTYEQYF. The CDR3 coding sequence is TGTGCCACCTCGGAGTTAGCGGGAGCCTTGACCTACGAGCAGTACTTC.

The rearrangement joins TRBV27 to TRBJ2-5; maybe TRBD1 (5 bases). The germline CDR1 and CDR2 sequences are MNHEY and SMNVEV (reference sequence). The length of the CDR3 is 16 residues. V dropped 3 bases and J dropped 5 bases, with 19 bases sitting between them. The CDR3 DNA follows: TGTGCCAGCAGTTTGGGGCGGAGTAGGCTTTGGGAGACCCAGTACTTC. It is translated as CASSLGRSRLWETQYF.